This TCR beta chain derives from a study of blood T cell repertoires in COVID-19. Trimming left V 3 bases short and J 9 bases short, with 8 bases between. Germline-derived CDR1 and CDR2 are SGHTA and FQGNSA. The CDR3 runs 11 residues. The data were produced by immunoSEQ multiplex PCR, yet TCRdb's version contains in-frame clones alone and is incomplete. Of around 230,000 clones listed, about nine tenths were seen once; the top ten hold over 3%. The TCR sequence derives from a woman in her thirties or forties with acute COVID-19. The sequenced sample was PBMCs or T cells enriched from blood (not recorded which). The chain is built from TRBV7-2 and TRBJ1-1; D is possibly TRBD1 (5 bases). In nucleotides, the CDR3 is TGTGCCAGCAGCTTGGGGGGTAAAGCTTTCTTT. This sequence encodes CASSLGGKAFF.